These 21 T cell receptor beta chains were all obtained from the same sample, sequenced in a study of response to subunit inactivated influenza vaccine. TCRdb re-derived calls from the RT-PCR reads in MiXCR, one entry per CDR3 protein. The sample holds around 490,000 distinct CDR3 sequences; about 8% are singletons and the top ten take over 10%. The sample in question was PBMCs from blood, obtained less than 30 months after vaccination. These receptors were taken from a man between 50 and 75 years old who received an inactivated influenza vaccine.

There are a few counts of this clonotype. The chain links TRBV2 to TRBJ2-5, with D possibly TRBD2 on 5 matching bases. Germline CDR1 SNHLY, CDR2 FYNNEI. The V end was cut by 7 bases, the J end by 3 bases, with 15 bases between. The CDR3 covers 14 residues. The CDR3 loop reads CASNLDSAKETQYF. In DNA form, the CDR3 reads TGTGCCAGCAACCTGGACTCGGCTAAAGAGACCCAGTACTTC.

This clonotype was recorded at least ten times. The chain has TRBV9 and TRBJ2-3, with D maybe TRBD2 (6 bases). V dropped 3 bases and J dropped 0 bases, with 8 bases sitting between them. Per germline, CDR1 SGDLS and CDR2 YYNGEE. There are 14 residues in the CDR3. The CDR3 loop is CASSEGLSTDTQYF. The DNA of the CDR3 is TGTGCCAGCAGCGAGGGACTTAGCACAGATACGCAGTATTTT.

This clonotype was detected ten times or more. CDR3 bases: TGTGCCAGCAGTTTTGGCACCTTGGCCTACAATGAGCAGTTCTTC. It codes for CASSFGTLAYNEQFF. The V and J genes are TRBV28 and TRBJ2-1; D not certain. The CDR3 loop spans 15 amino acids. Germline CDR1 MDHEN, CDR2 SYDVKM. V gave up 3 bases and J gave up 2 bases, with 11 bases separating them.

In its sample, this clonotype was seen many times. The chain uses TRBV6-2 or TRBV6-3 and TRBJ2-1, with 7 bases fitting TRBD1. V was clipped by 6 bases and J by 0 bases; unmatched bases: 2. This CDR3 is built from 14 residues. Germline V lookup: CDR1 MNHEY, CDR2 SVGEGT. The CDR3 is CASSRTGSYNEQFF. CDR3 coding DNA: TGTGCCAGCAGCCGGACAGGCTCCTACAATGAGCAGTTCTTC.

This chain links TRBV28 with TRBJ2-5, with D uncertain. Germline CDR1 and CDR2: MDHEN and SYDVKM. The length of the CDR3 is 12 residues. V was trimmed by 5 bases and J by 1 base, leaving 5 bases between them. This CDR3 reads CASSPVQETQYF. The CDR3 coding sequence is TGTGCCAGCAGTCCGGTCCAAGAGACCCAGTACTTC.

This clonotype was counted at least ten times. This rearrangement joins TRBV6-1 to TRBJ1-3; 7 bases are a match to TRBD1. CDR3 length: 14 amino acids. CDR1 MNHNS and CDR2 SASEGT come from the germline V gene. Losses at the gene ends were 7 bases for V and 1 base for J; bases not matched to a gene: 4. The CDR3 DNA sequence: TGTGCCAGCAAGCAGACAGGGTCTGGAAACACCATATATTTT. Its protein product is CASKQTGSGNTIYF.

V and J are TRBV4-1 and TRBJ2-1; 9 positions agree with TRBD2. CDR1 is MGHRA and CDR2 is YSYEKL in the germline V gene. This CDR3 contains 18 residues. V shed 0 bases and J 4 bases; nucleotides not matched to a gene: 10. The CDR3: CASSQDGVTSGQYNEQFF. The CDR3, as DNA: TGCGCCAGCAGCCAAGATGGGGTGACTAGCGGACAGTACAATGAGCAGTTCTTC.

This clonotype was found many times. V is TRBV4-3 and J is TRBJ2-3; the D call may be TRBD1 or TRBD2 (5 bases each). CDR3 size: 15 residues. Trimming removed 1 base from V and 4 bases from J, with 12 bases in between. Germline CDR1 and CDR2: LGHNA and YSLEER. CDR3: CASSQAGGRADTQYF. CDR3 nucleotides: TGCGCCAGCAGCCAAGCTGGGGGACGGGCAGATACGCAGTATTTT.

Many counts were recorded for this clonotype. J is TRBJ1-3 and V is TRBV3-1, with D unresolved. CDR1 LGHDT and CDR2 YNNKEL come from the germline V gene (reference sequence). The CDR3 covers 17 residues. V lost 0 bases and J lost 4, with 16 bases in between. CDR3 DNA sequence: TGTGCCAGCAGCCAAGATTCGGGTCGCAGCGTGGGAAACACCATATATTTT. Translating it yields CASSQDSGRSVGNTIYF.

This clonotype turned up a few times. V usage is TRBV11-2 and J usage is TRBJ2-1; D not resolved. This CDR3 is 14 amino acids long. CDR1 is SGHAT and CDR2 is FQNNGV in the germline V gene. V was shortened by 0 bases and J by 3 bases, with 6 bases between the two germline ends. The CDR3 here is CASSLDDFYNEQFF. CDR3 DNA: TGTGCCAGCAGCTTAGACGACTTCTACAATGAGCAGTTCTTC.

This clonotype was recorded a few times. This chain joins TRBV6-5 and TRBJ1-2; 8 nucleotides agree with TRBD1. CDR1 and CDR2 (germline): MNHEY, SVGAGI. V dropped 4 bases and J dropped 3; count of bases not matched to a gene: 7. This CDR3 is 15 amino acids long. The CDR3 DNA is TGTGCCAGCAGTTCGGCAGGGGGCCGGGACTATGGCTACACCTTC. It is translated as CASSSAGGRDYGYTF.

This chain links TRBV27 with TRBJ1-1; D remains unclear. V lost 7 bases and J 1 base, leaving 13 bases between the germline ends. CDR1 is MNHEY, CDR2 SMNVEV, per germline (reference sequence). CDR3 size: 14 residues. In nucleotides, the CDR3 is TGTGCCAGCATGGAATATGGTGGGAACACTGAAGCTTTCTTT. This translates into CASMEYGGNTEAFF.

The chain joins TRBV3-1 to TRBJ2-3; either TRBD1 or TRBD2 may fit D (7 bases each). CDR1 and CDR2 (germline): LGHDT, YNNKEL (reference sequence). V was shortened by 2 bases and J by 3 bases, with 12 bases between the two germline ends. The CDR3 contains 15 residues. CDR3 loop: CASSQRGRETDTQYF. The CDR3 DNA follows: TGTGCCAGCAGCCAAAGGGGGCGGGAGACAGATACGCAGTATTTT.

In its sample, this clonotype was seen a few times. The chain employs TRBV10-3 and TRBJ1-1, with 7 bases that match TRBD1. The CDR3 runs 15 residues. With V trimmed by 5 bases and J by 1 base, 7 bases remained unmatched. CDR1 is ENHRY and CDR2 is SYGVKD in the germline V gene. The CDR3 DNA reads TGTGCCATCAGTCCCGTTCGGGACAGGAACACTGAAGCTTTCTTT. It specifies CAISPVRDRNTEAFF.

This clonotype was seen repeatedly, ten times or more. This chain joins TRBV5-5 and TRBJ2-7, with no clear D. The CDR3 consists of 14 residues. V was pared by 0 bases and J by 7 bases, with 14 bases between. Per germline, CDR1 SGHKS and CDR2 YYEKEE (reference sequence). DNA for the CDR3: TGTGCCAGCAGCTTGGAAGAATTTTTTGGGGAGCAGTACTTC. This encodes CASSLEEFFGEQYF.

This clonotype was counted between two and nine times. The CDR3 DNA sequence: TGTGCCAGCAGCTTTCTAGCGGGACTTGGGAGTGAGCAGTTCTTC. Its protein product is CASSFLAGLGSEQFF. The rearrangement joins TRBV7-9 to TRBJ2-1; 9 bases line up with TRBD2. Germline assignment: CDR1 SEHNR and CDR2 FQNEAQ (reference sequence). The ends lost 3 bases at V and 9 bases at J; junction bases unmatched: 9. The CDR3 length is 15 residues.

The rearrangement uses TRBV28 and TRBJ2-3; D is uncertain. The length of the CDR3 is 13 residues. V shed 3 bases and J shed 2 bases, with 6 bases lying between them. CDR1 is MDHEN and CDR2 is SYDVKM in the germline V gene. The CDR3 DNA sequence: TGTGCCAGCAGTTTCGAGTACACAGATACGCAGTATTTT. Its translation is CASSFEYTDTQYF.

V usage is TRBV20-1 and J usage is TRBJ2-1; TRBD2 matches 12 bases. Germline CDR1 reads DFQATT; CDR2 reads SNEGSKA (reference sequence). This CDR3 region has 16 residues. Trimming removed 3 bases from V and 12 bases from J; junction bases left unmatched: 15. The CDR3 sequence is CSASARSLAGGPWQFF. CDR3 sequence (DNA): TGCAGTGCTAGCGCCAGATCCCTAGCGGGGGGGCCTTGGCAGTTCTTC.

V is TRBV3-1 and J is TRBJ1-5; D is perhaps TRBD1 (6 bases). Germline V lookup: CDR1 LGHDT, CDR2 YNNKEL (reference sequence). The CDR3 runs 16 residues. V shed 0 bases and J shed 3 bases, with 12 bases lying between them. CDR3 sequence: CASSQDYEGVNQPQHF. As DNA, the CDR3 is TGTGCCAGCAGCCAAGATTATGAGGGGGTCAATCAGCCCCAGCATTTT.

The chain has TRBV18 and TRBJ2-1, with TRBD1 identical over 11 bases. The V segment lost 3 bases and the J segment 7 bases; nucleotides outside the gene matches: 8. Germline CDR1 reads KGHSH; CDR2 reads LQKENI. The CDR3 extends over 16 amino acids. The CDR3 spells CASSPSGTGGRNEQFF. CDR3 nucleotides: TGTGCCAGCTCACCGTCCGGGACAGGGGGAAGGAATGAGCAGTTCTTC.

The CDR3 spells CASSFGGMSSSSYNEQFF. CDR3 DNA sequence: TGTGCCAGCAGTTTCGGCGGGATGTCATCTAGCTCCTACAATGAGCAGTTCTTC. The rearrangement joins TRBV12-3 or TRBV12-4 to TRBJ2-1, with D possibly being TRBD2 (6 bases). The CDR3 has 18 amino acids. Trimming pared 3 bases from V and 0 bases from J, leaving 18 bases between.